This T cell receptor beta chain was captured in a study of blood T cell repertoires in COVID-19. Study context: Sites across the United States, Italy and Spain contributed samples from acute and convalescent COVID-19. T cells, B-cell-depleted T cells, or PBMCs provided the cDNA or gDNA that served as material.

In terms of age and location, participants ranged from roughly 18 to 90 years and lived in about 25 US areas. In the study's own analysis: Reference gene primer amplification in the assay estimated nucleated cell counts. The method was immunoSEQ multiplex PCR; TCRdb's version includes in-frame clones alone and lacks a portion of them. V, J and clone size were drawn from that table, and D and trimming were deduced from the DNA. Of hundreds of thousands of clones in the sample, around nine tenths are singletons; the top ten hold roughly 14%. CDR3 length: 17 amino acids. This receptor was obtained from a woman aged 45-65 years with acute COVID-19. Sequencing was performed on PBMCs or T cells enriched from blood (not recorded which). The chain has TRBV12-2 and TRBJ1-4; the D call TRBD1 from the table was never checked on the DNA. TRBV12-2 is listed as a pseudogene. CDR3 loop: CASRLAIIGQPNEKLFF. In DNA, the CDR3 is TGTGCAAGTCGCTTAGCGATTATCGGACAGCCTAATGAAAAACTGTTTTTT.